A selection of T cell receptor beta chains follows, all from one sample in a study of shared clonotypes between healthy human individuals. TCRdb's table, derived via immunoSEQ multiplex PCR, lists solely in-frame clones and lacks some. The sample lists around 700,000 clones, more than 70% occurring once. Sequenced input: memory CD4+ T cells sorted from blood. These receptors were obtained from a woman in her 30s in good health. Each CDR3 is given with its conserved first and last residue. A D gene is named only where the DNA matches it firmly. Clone size is stated in some rows and not others, as once, few, many or a class when expanded.

j_gene: TRBJ2-1; d_gene: -; v_gene: TRBV29-1; abundance: -; CDR3nt: TGCAGCGTTGAAAAGGGACTCCAATACAATGAGCAGTTCTTC; CDR3aa: CSVEKGLQYNEQFF
j_gene: TRBJ2-5; d_gene: TRBD1; v_gene: TRBV6-5; abundance: -; CDR3nt: TGTGCCAGCAGTTACTGGGGACAGGGCCAGGAGACCCAGTACTTC; CDR3aa: CASSYWGQGQETQYF
j_gene: TRBJ1-1; d_gene: TRBD1; v_gene: TRBV28; abundance: -; CDR3nt: TGTGCCAGCAGTCCGACCGGGACAGGTAATGAAGCTTTCTTT; CDR3aa: CASSPTGTGNEAFF
j_gene: TRBJ2-7; d_gene: -; v_gene: TRBV5-1; abundance: once; CDR3nt: TGCGCGAGCTCTCTTTCGGGGAGTAAGGTTGACGAGCAGTACTTC; CDR3aa: CASSLSGSKVDEQYF
j_gene: TRBJ1-1; d_gene: TRBD1; v_gene: TRBV28; abundance: -; CDR3nt: TGTGCCAGCAGTAGGACAGGGGGGAACACTGAAGCTTTCTTT; CDR3aa: CASSRTGGNTEAFF
j_gene: TRBJ1-5; d_gene: -; v_gene: TRBV19; abundance: -; CDR3nt: TGTGCCAGTGGGACGGAAGGCAATCAGCCCCAGCATTTT; CDR3aa: CASGTEGNQPQHF
j_gene: TRBJ2-1; d_gene: -; v_gene: TRBV10-1; abundance: -; CDR3nt: TGCGCCAGCAGTGAGTCTGGGGGAACTGAGCAGTTCTTC; CDR3aa: CASSESGGTEQFF
j_gene: TRBJ2-1; d_gene: -; v_gene: TRBV19; abundance: once; CDR3nt: TGTGCCAGTAGTCCTCCACTAGACGCTTTTGACAATGAGCAGTTCTTC; CDR3aa: CASSPPLDAFDNEQFF
j_gene: TRBJ2-3; d_gene: TRBD2; v_gene: TRBV5-1; abundance: few; CDR3nt: TGCGCCAGCAGCCCCCGGGAGGCTAGCACAGATACGCAGTATTTT; CDR3aa: CASSPREASTDTQYF
j_gene: TRBJ2-1; d_gene: TRBD1; v_gene: TRBV19; abundance: few; CDR3nt: TGTGCCAGTAGTACCTCACAGGGGAATGAGCAGTTCTTC; CDR3aa: CASSTSQGNEQFF
j_gene: TRBJ2-7; d_gene: -; v_gene: TRBV11-3; abundance: -; CDR3nt: TGTGCCAGCAGCTTCCCCCCGGGGCCCGAGCAGTACTTC; CDR3aa: CASSFPPGPEQYF
j_gene: TRBJ2-3; d_gene: -; v_gene: TRBV5-4; abundance: -; CDR3nt: TGTGCCAGCAGCTTGGGGACTGACACAGATACGCAGTATTTT; CDR3aa: CASSLGTDTDTQYF
j_gene: TRBJ1-4; d_gene: -; v_gene: TRBV27; abundance: -; CDR3nt: TGTGCCAGCGGACCCTTCTTTGAAAAACTGTTTTTT; CDR3aa: CASGPFFEKLFF
j_gene: TRBJ2-7; d_gene: TRBD1; v_gene: TRBV5-6; abundance: once; CDR3nt: TGTGCCAGCAGCTTACTAGGGACAGGGGATTCCTACGAGCAGTACTTC; CDR3aa: CASSLLGTGDSYEQYF
j_gene: TRBJ1-5; d_gene: -; v_gene: TRBV25-1; abundance: few; CDR3nt: TGTGCCAGCAGTGGGCAGGGGCATGAGGATCAGCCCCAGCATTTT; CDR3aa: CASSGQGHEDQPQHF
j_gene: TRBJ2-7; d_gene: -; v_gene: TRBV14; abundance: -; CDR3nt: TGTGCCAGCAGCCGAGCATCTCAAGGGGGTTTCTCCTACGAGCAGTACTTC; CDR3aa: CASSRASQGGFSYEQYF
j_gene: TRBJ1-4; d_gene: -; v_gene: TRBV1; abundance: few; CDR3nt: TGCACCAGCAGCCAAGAGCAGGTCAGGTCTGCAAAACTGTTTTTT; CDR3aa: CTSSQEQVRSAKLFF
j_gene: TRBJ2-7; d_gene: TRBD2; v_gene: TRBV4-1; abundance: -; CDR3nt: TGCGCCAGCAGCCCGGAACTCCAACTAGCGGTCAGCTCCTACGAGCAGTACTTC; CDR3aa: CASSPELQLAVSSYEQYF
j_gene: TRBJ1-5; d_gene: -; v_gene: TRBV28; abundance: -; CDR3nt: TGTGCCAGCAGTTCCAACGGGTGGGATGGCAATCAGCCCCAGCATTTT; CDR3aa: CASSSNGWDGNQPQHF
j_gene: TRBJ2-7; d_gene: TRBD2; v_gene: TRBV7-3; abundance: -; CDR3nt: TGTGCCAGCAGCTCGTTAGCGGGAGGGCCCCACGAGCAGTACTTC; CDR3aa: CASSSLAGGPHEQYF
j_gene: TRBJ2-7; d_gene: -; v_gene: TRBV21-1; abundance: -; CDR3nt: TGTGCCAGCAGCAAAGCTAGCGGGAGGTCGTACGAGCAGTACTTC; CDR3aa: CASSKASGRSYEQYF
j_gene: TRBJ1-5; d_gene: -; v_gene: TRBV27; abundance: few; CDR3nt: TGTGCCAGCAGTCCCAGTAGAGATCAGCCCCAGCATTTT; CDR3aa: CASSPSRDQPQHF
j_gene: TRBJ1-2; d_gene: -; v_gene: TRBV4-1; abundance: -; CDR3nt: TGCGCCAGCAGCCAAGACAGACAGATCTATGGCTACACCTTC; CDR3aa: CASSQDRQIYGYTF
j_gene: TRBJ2-5; d_gene: TRBD2; v_gene: TRBV5-1; abundance: few; CDR3nt: TGCGCCAGCAGCTTGATGAGTCTAGCGGGAGTTAGGGGAACCCAAGAGACCCAGTACTTC; CDR3aa: CASSLMSLAGVRGTQETQYF
j_gene: TRBJ1-3; d_gene: -; v_gene: TRBV23-1; abundance: few; CDR3nt: TGCGCCAGCCGGATCCATAACGGAGGAAACACCATATATTTT; CDR3aa: CASRIHNGGNTIYF
j_gene: TRBJ2-2; d_gene: TRBD1; v_gene: TRBV15; abundance: -; CDR3nt: TGTGCCACCAGCAGAGACCCCGGGACAGGGGGAAGAGTTTCCGGGGAGCTGTTTTTT; CDR3aa: CATSRDPGTGGRVSGELFF
j_gene: TRBJ2-3; d_gene: -; v_gene: TRBV7-8; abundance: -; CDR3nt: TGTGCCAGCAGCTTCAATGGACTGATAGATACGCAGTATTTT; CDR3aa: CASSFNGLIDTQYF
j_gene: TRBJ1-2; d_gene: -; v_gene: TRBV5-1; abundance: -; CDR3nt: TGCGCCAGCAGCTTGGCGGGGAACTATGGCTACACCTTC; CDR3aa: CASSLAGNYGYTF
j_gene: TRBJ1-2; d_gene: -; v_gene: TRBV29-1; abundance: -; CDR3nt: TGCAGCGTTGGGCTGCTAGGAGACTATGGCTACACCTTC; CDR3aa: CSVGLLGDYGYTF
j_gene: TRBJ1-4; d_gene: TRBD1; v_gene: TRBV25-1; abundance: few; CDR3nt: TGTGCCAGCAGTGAAAACAGGGGCTATGAAAAACTGTTTTTT; CDR3aa: CASSENRGYEKLFF
j_gene: TRBJ1-5; d_gene: TRBD1; v_gene: TRBV28; abundance: -; CDR3nt: TGTGCCAGCAGTCCCCAGGACAGGTCCCAGCATTTT; CDR3aa: CASSPQDRSQHF
j_gene: TRBJ1-2; d_gene: -; v_gene: TRBV15; abundance: few; CDR3nt: TGTGCCACCAGCAGGGGGGGGACCCGATCTTTCGGCTACACCTTC; CDR3aa: CATSRGGTRSFGYTF
j_gene: TRBJ1-2; d_gene: TRBD1; v_gene: TRBV19; abundance: -; CDR3nt: TGTGCCAGTTCCACAATCGGGCAGGGGGCAGGAGGCTACACCTTC; CDR3aa: CASSTIGQGAGGYTF
j_gene: TRBJ1-1; d_gene: -; v_gene: TRBV10-3; abundance: few; CDR3nt: TGTGCCATCAGTGGCACGAACACTGAAGCTTTCTTT; CDR3aa: CAISGTNTEAFF
j_gene: TRBJ2-5; d_gene: -; v_gene: TRBV19; abundance: -; CDR3nt: TGTGCCAGTAGTAACCCTCAGGGGTTGGAGACCCAGTACTTC; CDR3aa: CASSNPQGLETQYF
j_gene: TRBJ1-5; d_gene: -; v_gene: TRBV27; abundance: -; CDR3nt: TGTGCCAGCAGTTTAAGGTATGGGCGCAATCAGCCCCAGCATTTT; CDR3aa: CASSLRYGRNQPQHF
j_gene: TRBJ2-5; d_gene: TRBD1; v_gene: TRBV7-2; abundance: -; CDR3nt: TGTGCCAGCAGCTTATGGGGGACAGGGGGCTTGGCAGAGACCCAGTACTTC; CDR3aa: CASSLWGTGGLAETQYF
j_gene: TRBJ1-1; d_gene: -; v_gene: TRBV14; abundance: -; CDR3nt: TGTGCCAGCAGCGTACACAGGGACACTGAAGCTTTCTTT; CDR3aa: CASSVHRDTEAFF
j_gene: TRBJ1-1; d_gene: -; v_gene: TRBV19; abundance: -; CDR3nt: TGTGCCAGTAGTACCGGGGGAACTGCGAACACTGAAGCTTTCTTT; CDR3aa: CASSTGGTANTEAFF
j_gene: TRBJ1-4; d_gene: -; v_gene: TRBV6-5; abundance: -; CDR3nt: TGTGCCAGCAGTGCGCTCCGGATAGGGCGGGGAAAACTGTTTTTT; CDR3aa: CASSALRIGRGKLFF
j_gene: TRBJ2-1; d_gene: -; v_gene: TRBV6-6; abundance: -; CDR3nt: TGTGCCAGCAAGGTGGCACACTCCTACAATGAGCAGTTCTTC; CDR3aa: CASKVAHSYNEQFF
j_gene: TRBJ2-7; d_gene: -; v_gene: TRBV5-1; abundance: -; CDR3nt: TGCGCCAGCAGCCAAACCGGGACGGAACATTCCTACGAGCAGTACTTC; CDR3aa: CASSQTGTEHSYEQYF